Listed below are T cell receptor beta chains from one sample, sequenced in a study of T cell changes during pregnancy in multiple sclerosis. The method was immunoSEQ multiplex PCR; TCRdb's version includes in-frame clones alone and lacks a portion of them. The table has 100,000 or so clones, about 91% seen once. The sample was peripheral blood, taken in the second trimester of pregnancy. These receptors originate from a female donor with multiple sclerosis, enrolled in a pregnancy study. The CDR3 runs from the conserved cysteine through the conserved F or W. A D gene is named only where the DNA matches it firmly. Size is omitted from some rows. Given values are once, few, many or a class for expanded clones.

D gene,J gene,clone size,V gene,CDR3 protein,CDR3 DNA
NA,TRBJ1-1,NA,TRBV9,CASSERSGAEAFF,TGTGCCAGCAGCGAGCGGTCGGGGGCTGAAGCTTTCTTT
TRBD1,TRBJ2-3,NA,TRBV6-4,CASSEDRGRSDTQYF,TGTGCCAGCAGTGAGGACAGGGGCCGATCAGATACGCAGTATTTT
NA,TRBJ1-2,NA,TRBV9,CASSVALQKYGYTF,TGTGCCAGCAGCGTAGCTCTCCAGAAATATGGCTACACCTTC
NA,TRBJ2-7,NA,TRBV6-5,CASRSHGGYEQYF,TGTGCCAGCAGGTCCCACGGAGGATACGAGCAGTACTTC
NA,TRBJ2-3,NA,TRBV4-3,CASSQEPGDTQYF,TGCGCCAGCAGCCAAGAACCGGGAGATACGCAGTATTTT
NA,TRBJ2-7,once,TRBV5-1,CASSPIGVAPYYEQYF,TGCGCCAGCAGCCCGATCGGGGTAGCCCCCTACTACGAGCAGTACTTC
NA,TRBJ2-1,NA,TRBV4-1,CASSQARALDEQFF,TGCGCCAGCAGCCAAGCGAGGGCACTCGATGAGCAGTTCTTC
NA,TRBJ2-1,NA,TRBV29-1,CSVGEREQFF,TGCAGCGTCGGGGAGAGGGAGCAGTTCTTC
NA,TRBJ1-3,once,TRBV11-2,CASSLFRGLSGNTIYF,TGTGCCAGCAGCTTATTCAGGGGCCTCTCTGGAAACACCATATATTTT
TRBD1,TRBJ2-6,NA,TRBV13,CASSSTKDREGASGANVLTF,TGTGCCAGCAGCTCCACTAAAGACAGGGAAGGGGCCTCTGGGGCCAACGTCCTGACTTTC
NA,TRBJ2-3,NA,TRBV18,CASSTSTDTQYF,TGTGCCAGCTCAACAAGCACAGATACGCAGTATTTT
TRBD1,TRBJ1-5,NA,TRBV5-6,CASSWGWGTGNQPQHF,TGTGCCAGCAGCTGGGGGTGGGGGACAGGGAATCAGCCCCAGCATTTT
TRBD1,TRBJ1-2,few,TRBV4-1,CASSQNGQGFYGYTF,TGCGCCAGCAGCCAAAACGGACAGGGGTTCTATGGCTACACCTTC
NA,TRBJ1-1,NA,TRBV19,CASSPPTSNTEAFF,TGTGCCAGTAGTCCCCCAACATCGAACACTGAAGCTTTCTTT
TRBD1,TRBJ2-3,NA,TRBV5-1,CASSGDRVTDTQYF,TGCGCCAGCAGCGGGGACAGGGTGACAGATACGCAGTATTTT
NA,TRBJ1-4,NA,TRBV28,CASSTSGGIEKLFF,TGTGCCAGCAGTACCTCCGGGGGTATTGAAAAACTGTTTTTT
NA,TRBJ2-7,NA,TRBV21-1,CASSKDKDRRETYEQYF,TGTGCCAGCAGCAAAGATAAGGACAGACGAGAGACCTACGAGCAGTACTTC
NA,TRBJ2-7,NA,TRBV28,CASSFRGGRSEQYF,TGTGCCAGCAGTTTTCGTGGCGGAAGATCCGAGCAGTACTTC
TRBD2,TRBJ2-3,once,TRBV7-2,CASSLGTGGHTDTQYF,TGTGCCAGCAGCTTAGGAACGGGAGGGCACACAGATACGCAGTATTTT
TRBD1,TRBJ1-1,NA,TRBV10-2,CASSDRDRGNTEAFF,TGCGCCAGCAGTGACCGGGACAGGGGAAACACTGAAGCTTTCTTT
NA,TRBJ1-1,many,TRBV5-1,CASSHVMNTEAFF,TGCGCCAGCAGCCATGTCATGAACACTGAAGCTTTCTTT
TRBD1,TRBJ2-7,NA,TRBV27,CASSLRQGFEQYF,TGTGCCAGCAGTTTACGACAGGGGTTCGAGCAGTACTTC
NA,TRBJ1-5,NA,TRBV6-6,CASSYGDNSNQPQHF,TGTGCCAGCAGTTACGGGGACAATAGCAATCAGCCCCAGCATTTT
NA,TRBJ1-2,NA,TRBV18,CASSPRRTDSNYGYTF,TGTGCCAGCTCACCACGAAGGACAGATTCAAACTATGGCTACACCTTC
TRBD1,TRBJ2-7,NA,TRBV27,CASSTPGTGAGEQYF,TGTGCCAGCAGTACCCCCGGGACAGGGGCAGGCGAGCAGTACTTC
NA,TRBJ2-7,NA,TRBV15,CATSSGGPVREQYF,TGTGCCACCAGCAGCGGAGGGCCGGTGCGAGAGCAGTACTTC
NA,TRBJ2-3,NA,TRBV20-1,CSARVTDTQYF,TGCAGTGCCAGGGTGACAGATACGCAGTATTTT
TRBD2,TRBJ2-3,once,TRBV5-1,CASSSGLAVPPSTDTQYF,TGCGCCAGCAGCTCGGGACTAGCGGTCCCTCCTAGCACAGATACGCAGTATTTT
NA,TRBJ2-7,NA,TRBV5-1,CASSFRSTEQYF,TGCGCCAGCAGCTTTCGGTCTACCGAGCAGTACTTC
NA,TRBJ2-5,NA,TRBV30,CALRHSFVQETQYF,TGTGCCCTTAGGCACAGTTTCGTTCAAGAGACCCAGTACTTC
NA,TRBJ2-5,once,TRBV6-1,CASSGGSQETQYF,TGTGCCAGCAGTGGAGGGAGCCAAGAGACCCAGTACTTC
NA,TRBJ2-3,NA,TRBV14,CASSQGLSWATDTQYF,TGTGCCAGCAGCCAAGGCCTCAGCTGGGCCACAGATACGCAGTATTTT
NA,TRBJ1-1,few,TRBV2,CASRLTDEAFF,TGTGCCAGCAGGCTGACAGACGAAGCTTTCTTT
TRBD1,TRBJ2-3,NA,TRBV18,CASSTRQGVTTDTQYF,TGTGCCAGCTCAACAAGACAGGGGGTTACCACAGATACGCAGTATTTT
NA,TRBJ1-3,NA,TRBV5-8,CASSWWRKKAGSGNTIYF,TGTGCCAGCAGCTGGTGGCGGAAAAAGGCCGGCTCTGGAAACACCATATATTTT
TRBD2,TRBJ2-6,once,TRBV2,CAGSGLAGGPAGANVLTF,TGTGCCGGATCAGGACTAGCGGGAGGGCCGGCTGGGGCCAACGTCCTGACTTTC
TRBD2,TRBJ2-1,NA,TRBV9,CASSVAASGAYNEQFF,TGTGCCAGCAGCGTAGCGGCTAGCGGGGCCTACAATGAGCAGTTCTTC
NA,TRBJ2-1,NA,TRBV5-4,CASSLDGEQFF,TGTGCCAGCAGCCTAGATGGGGAGCAGTTCTTC
TRBD1,TRBJ1-1,NA,TRBV27,CASSRPFTGTGDTEAFF,TGTGCCAGCAGCCGTCCTTTCACAGGGACAGGGGACACTGAAGCTTTCTTT
TRBD1,TRBJ1-5,NA,TRBV5-1,CASSMNRDRGSNQPQHF,TGCGCCAGCAGCATGAACCGGGACAGGGGTAGCAATCAGCCCCAGCATTTT
TRBD2,TRBJ2-1,NA,TRBV2,CAIRLALNEQFF,TGTGCCATCCGACTAGCGCTCAATGAGCAGTTCTTC
TRBD1,TRBJ2-1,NA,TRBV14,CASSLQTGGSYNEQFF,TGTGCCAGCAGCTTACAGACAGGGGGCTCCTACAATGAGCAGTTCTTC
NA,TRBJ1-2,NA,TRBV11-3,CASSLALRGGYTF,TGTGCCAGCAGCTTAGCACTAAGAGGTGGCTACACCTTC
TRBD2,TRBJ2-1,NA,TRBV27,CASSFLSSGRYNEQFF,TGTGCCAGCAGTTTCTTGTCTAGCGGGAGGTACAATGAGCAGTTCTTC
NA,TRBJ1-1,NA,TRBV5-1,CASSPGGEANEAFF,TGCGCCAGCAGCCCCGGGGGGGAAGCGAATGAAGCTTTCTTT
TRBD2,TRBJ2-3,NA,TRBV5-1,CASSLFVGREGEDTQYF,TGCGCCAGCAGCTTGTTCGTTGGTCGGGAGGGTGAAGATACGCAGTATTTT
TRBD1,TRBJ2-2,NA,TRBV4-1,CASSPLGQVNTGELFF,TGCGCCAGCAGCCCCCTGGGACAGGTTAACACCGGGGAGCTGTTTTTT
NA,TRBJ2-5,NA,TRBV5-6,CASSTSDRETQYF,TGTGCCAGCAGCACTAGTGATCGGGAGACCCAGTACTTC
TRBD2,TRBJ2-7,once,TRBV19,CASTPGLVDYEQYF,TGTGCCAGTACCCCGGGACTAGTGGACTACGAGCAGTACTTC
TRBD1,TRBJ1-4,NA,TRBV18,CASSPTGTGDEKLFF,TGTGCCAGCTCACCAACCGGGACAGGGGATGAAAAACTGTTTTTT
TRBD2,TRBJ2-3,few,TRBV7-9,CASSLLAGVSADTQYF,TGTGCCAGCAGCTTACTAGCGGGAGTCAGTGCAGATACGCAGTATTTT
TRBD2,TRBJ2-1,NA,TRBV9,CASSVTSGRAAYNEQFF,TGTGCCAGCAGCGTAACTAGCGGGAGGGCCGCTTACAATGAGCAGTTCTTC
TRBD2,TRBJ2-1,once,TRBV4-1,CASSQSSGLGEQFF,TGCGCCAGCAGCCAGTCTAGCGGTCTGGGGGAGCAGTTCTTC
NA,TRBJ1-1,NA,TRBV14,CASSQRQAPSNTEAFF,TGTGCCAGCAGTCAACGCCAGGCGCCCTCGAACACTGAAGCTTTCTTT
NA,TRBJ2-3,NA,TRBV11-1,CASSLESYTQYF,TGTGCCAGCAGCTTAGAATCCTATACGCAGTATTTT
TRBD1,TRBJ2-1,NA,TRBV7-2,CASSSRQGLISNEQFF,TGTGCCAGCAGCTCACGACAGGGTCTAATATCGAATGAGCAGTTCTTC
TRBD1,TRBJ2-7,NA,TRBV4-2,CASTHTGQGSYEQYF,TGTGCCAGCACCCACACAGGACAGGGGTCTTACGAGCAGTACTTC
NA,TRBJ2-5,NA,TRBV28,CASSSVLTQYF,TGTGCCAGCAGCTCAGTGCTGACCCAGTACTTC
TRBD1,TRBJ1-6,NA,TRBV7-8,CASSMIRDRGNSPLHF,TGTGCCAGCAGCATGATCCGGGACAGGGGAAATTCACCCCTCCACTTT